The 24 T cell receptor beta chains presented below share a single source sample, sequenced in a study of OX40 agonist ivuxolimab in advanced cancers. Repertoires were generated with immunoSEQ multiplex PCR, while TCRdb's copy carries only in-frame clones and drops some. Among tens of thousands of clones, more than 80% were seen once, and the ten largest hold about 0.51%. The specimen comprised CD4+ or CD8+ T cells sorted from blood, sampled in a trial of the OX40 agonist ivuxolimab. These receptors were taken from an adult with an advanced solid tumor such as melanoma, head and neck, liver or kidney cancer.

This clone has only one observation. For the CDR3, the DNA is TGTGCCAGCAGAGAAGGGAACACTGAAGCTTTCTTT. Residues: CASREGNTEAFF. This sequence joins TRBV25-1 and TRBJ1-1; D is ambiguous. There are 12 residues in the CDR3. Germline V gives CDR1 MGHDK, CDR2 SYGVNS. The germline V and J ends were trimmed by 6 bases and 1 base, with 6 bases remaining between them.

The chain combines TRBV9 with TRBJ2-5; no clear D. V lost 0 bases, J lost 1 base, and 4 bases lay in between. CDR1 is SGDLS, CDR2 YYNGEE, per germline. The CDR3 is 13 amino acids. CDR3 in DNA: TGTGCCAGCAGCGTAGGGATCCAAGAGACCCAGTACTTC. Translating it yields CASSVGIQETQYF.

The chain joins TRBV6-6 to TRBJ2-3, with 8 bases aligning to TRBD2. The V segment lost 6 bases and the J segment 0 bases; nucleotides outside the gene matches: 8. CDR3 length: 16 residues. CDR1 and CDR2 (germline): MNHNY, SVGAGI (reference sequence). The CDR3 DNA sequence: TGTGCCAGCAGACCCTTAGCGGGGAAAAGCACAGATACGCAGTATTTT. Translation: CASRPLAGKSTDTQYF.

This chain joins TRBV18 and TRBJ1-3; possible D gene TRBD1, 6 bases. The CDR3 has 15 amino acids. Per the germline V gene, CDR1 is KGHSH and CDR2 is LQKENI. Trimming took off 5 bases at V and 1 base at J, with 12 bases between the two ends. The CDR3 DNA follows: TGTGCCAGCTCATTTGGACAGTCTTCTGGAAACACCATATATTTT. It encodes CASSFGQSSGNTIYF.

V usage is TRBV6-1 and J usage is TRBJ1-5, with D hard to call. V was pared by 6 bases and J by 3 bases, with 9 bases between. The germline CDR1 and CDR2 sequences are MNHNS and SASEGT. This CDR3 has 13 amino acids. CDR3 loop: CASSQDANQPQHF. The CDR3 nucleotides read TGTGCCAGCAGCCAAGACGCCAATCAGCCCCAGCATTTT.

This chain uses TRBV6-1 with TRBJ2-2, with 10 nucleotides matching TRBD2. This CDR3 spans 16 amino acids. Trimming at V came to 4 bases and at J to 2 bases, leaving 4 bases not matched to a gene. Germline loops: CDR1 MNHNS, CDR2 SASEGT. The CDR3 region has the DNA TGTGCCAGCAGTGTCTGGACTAGCGGTAACACCGGGGAGCTGTTTTTT. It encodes CASSVWTSGNTGELFF.

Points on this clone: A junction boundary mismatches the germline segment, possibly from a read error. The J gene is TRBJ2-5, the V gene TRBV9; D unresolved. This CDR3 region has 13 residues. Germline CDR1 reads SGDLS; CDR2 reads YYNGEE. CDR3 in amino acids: CASSVGHQGTQYF. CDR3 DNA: TGTGCCAGCAGCGTAGGCCATCAAGGGACCCAGTACTTC.

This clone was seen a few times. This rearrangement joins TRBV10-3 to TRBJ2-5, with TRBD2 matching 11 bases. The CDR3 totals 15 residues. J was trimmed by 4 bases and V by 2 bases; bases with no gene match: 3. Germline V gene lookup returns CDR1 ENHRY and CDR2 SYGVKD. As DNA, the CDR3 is TGTGCCATCAGTGAGGGACTAGCGGGTGGAGAGACCCAGTACTTC. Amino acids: CAISEGLAGGETQYF.

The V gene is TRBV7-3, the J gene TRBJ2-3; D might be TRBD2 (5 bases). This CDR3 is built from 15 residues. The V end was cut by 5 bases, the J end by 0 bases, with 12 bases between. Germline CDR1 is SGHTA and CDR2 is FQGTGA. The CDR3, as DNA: TGTGCCAGCAGCCCCCAGCGGAGCAGCACAGATACGCAGTATTTT. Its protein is CASSPQRSSTDTQYF.

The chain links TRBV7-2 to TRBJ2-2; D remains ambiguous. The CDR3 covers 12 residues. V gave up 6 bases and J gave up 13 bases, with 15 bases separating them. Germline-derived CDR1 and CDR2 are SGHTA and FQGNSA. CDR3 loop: CASRRAGWGLFF. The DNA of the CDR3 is TGTGCCAGCAGGAGAGCCGGGTGGGGGCTGTTTTTT.

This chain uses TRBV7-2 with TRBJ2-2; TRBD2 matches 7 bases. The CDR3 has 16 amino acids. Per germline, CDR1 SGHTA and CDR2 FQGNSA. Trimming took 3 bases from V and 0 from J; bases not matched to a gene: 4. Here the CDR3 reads CASSLGGGANTGELFF. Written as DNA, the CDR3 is TGTGCCAGCAGCTTGGGGGGAGGGGCGAACACCGGGGAGCTGTTTTTT.

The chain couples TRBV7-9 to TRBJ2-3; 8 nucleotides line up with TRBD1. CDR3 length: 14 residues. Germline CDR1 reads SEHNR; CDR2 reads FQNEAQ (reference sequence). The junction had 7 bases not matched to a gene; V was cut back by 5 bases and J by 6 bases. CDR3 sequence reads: CASSRSGGADTQYF. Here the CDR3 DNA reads TGTGCCAGCAGCCGATCAGGGGGCGCGGATACGCAGTATTTT.

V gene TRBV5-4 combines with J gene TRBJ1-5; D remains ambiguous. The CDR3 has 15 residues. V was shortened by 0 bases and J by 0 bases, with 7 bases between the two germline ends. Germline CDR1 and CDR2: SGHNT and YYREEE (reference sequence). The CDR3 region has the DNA TGTGCCAGCAGCTTGGGGCCAGGTAGCAATCAGCCCCAGCATTTT. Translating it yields CASSLGPGSNQPQHF.

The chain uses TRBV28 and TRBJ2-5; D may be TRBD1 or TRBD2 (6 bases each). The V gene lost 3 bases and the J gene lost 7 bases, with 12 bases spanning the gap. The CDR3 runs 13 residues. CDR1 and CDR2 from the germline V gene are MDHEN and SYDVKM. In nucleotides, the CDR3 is TGTGCCAGCAGTTTCCGGGGGCAGGGGACCCAGTACTTC. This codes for CASSFRGQGTQYF.

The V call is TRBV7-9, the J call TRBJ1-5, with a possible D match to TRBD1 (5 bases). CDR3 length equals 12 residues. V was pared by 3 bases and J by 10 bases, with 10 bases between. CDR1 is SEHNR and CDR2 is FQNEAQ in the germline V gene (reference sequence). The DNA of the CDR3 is TGTGCCAGCAGCTTTGACAGTTCCCCCCAGCATTTT. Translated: CASSFDSSPQHF.

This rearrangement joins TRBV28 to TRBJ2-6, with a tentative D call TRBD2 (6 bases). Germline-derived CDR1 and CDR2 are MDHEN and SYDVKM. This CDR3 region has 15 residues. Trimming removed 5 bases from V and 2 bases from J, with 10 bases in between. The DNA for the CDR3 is TGTGCCAGCAGTCTCGGGACTCCTGGGGCCAACGTCCTGACTTTC. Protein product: CASSLGTPGANVLTF.

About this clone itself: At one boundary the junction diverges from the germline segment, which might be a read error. CDR3 sequence (DNA): TGTGCTAGCAGTATTACGCCGGGACTAGCGGGAGTTTCCGGGGAGCTGTTTTTT. Translated: CASSITPGLAGVSGELFF. The chain couples TRBV7-7 to TRBJ2-2, with 14 positions matching TRBD2. Per the germline V gene, CDR1 is SSHAT and CDR2 is FNYEAQ (reference sequence). This CDR3 region has 18 residues.

CDR3 nucleotides: TGTGCCAGCAGTCGACAATCTGGGACAGGGAGCACAGATACGCAGTATTTT. Encoded protein: CASSRQSGTGSTDTQYF. The rearrangement uses TRBV7-2 and TRBJ2-3; TRBD1 agrees at 9 bases. Germline V gives CDR1 SGHTA, CDR2 FQGNSA. The CDR3 contains 17 residues. The ends lost 6 bases at V and 0 bases at J; junction bases unmatched: 10.

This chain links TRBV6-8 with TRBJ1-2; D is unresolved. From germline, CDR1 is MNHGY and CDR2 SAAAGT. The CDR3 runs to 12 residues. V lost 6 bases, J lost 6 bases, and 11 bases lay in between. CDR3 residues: CASRDRRDGYTF. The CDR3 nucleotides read TGTGCCAGCAGGGACCGTAGGGATGGCTACACCTTC.

The CDR3 DNA follows: TGTGCCAGCAGTCCCCGGACTGGCACCTACGAGCAGTACTTC. Protein: CASSPRTGTYEQYF. V usage is TRBV6-1 and J usage is TRBJ2-7, with D perhaps TRBD2 (5 bases). Trimming pared 5 bases from V and 2 bases from J, leaving 13 bases between. Germline V gene sequence: CDR1 MNHNS, CDR2 SASEGT. The CDR3 extends over 14 amino acids.

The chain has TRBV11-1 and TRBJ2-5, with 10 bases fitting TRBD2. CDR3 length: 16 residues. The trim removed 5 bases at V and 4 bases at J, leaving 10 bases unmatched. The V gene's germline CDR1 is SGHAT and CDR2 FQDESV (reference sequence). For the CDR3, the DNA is TGTGCCAGCAGCCCCCCGCTAGCGGGAGAGGGAGAGACCCAGTACTTC. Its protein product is CASSPPLAGEGETQYF.

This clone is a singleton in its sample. CDR3 in amino acids: CASSLAPPVLGSYEQYF. The CDR3 region has the DNA TGTGCCAGCAGTTTAGCCCCCCCGGTACTCGGGTCCTACGAGCAGTACTTC. The J gene is TRBJ2-7, the V gene TRBV27; D uncertain. Germline CDR1 is MNHEY and CDR2 is SMNVEV (reference sequence). The CDR3 totals 17 residues. V was shortened by 2 bases and J by 1 base, with 18 bases between the two germline ends.

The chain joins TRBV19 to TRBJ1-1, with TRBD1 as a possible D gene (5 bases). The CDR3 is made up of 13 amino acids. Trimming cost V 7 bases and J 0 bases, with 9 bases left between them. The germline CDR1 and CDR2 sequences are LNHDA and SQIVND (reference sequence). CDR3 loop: CASTGALNTEAFF. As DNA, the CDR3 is TGTGCCAGTACTGGGGCCTTGAACACTGAAGCTTTCTTT.

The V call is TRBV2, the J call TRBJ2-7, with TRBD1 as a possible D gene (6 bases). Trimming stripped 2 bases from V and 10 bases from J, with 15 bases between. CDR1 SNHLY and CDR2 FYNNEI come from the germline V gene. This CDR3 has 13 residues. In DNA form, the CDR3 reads TGTGCCAGCAGTGAAAAATGGGACACTCGCCAGTACTTC. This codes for CASSEKWDTRQYF.